These 32 T cell receptor beta chains came from one sample sequenced in a study of blood T cell repertoires in COVID-19. Profiling relied on immunoSEQ multiplex PCR, and the TCRdb table lists in-frame clones only, not all of them. The repertoire holds 90,000 to 130,000 clones, less than 75% seen once, with about 1.8% in the top ten. The sequencing sample was made of peripheral blood. These receptors came from a middle-aged woman with acute or convalescent COVID-19.

The gene calls are TRBV12-3 or TRBV12-4 and TRBJ2-4; 7 bases fit TRBD1. The CDR3 sequence is 13 residues long. Losses at the gene ends were 5 bases for V and 8 bases for J; bases not matched to a gene: 6. DNA for the CDR3: TGTGCCAGCAGTGGTTCAGGGGGACACATTCAGTACTTC. It encodes CASSGSGGHIQYF.

This chain joins TRBV11-1 and TRBJ1-1, with D unresolved. This CDR3 has 15 residues. V lost 1 base, J lost 8 bases, and 17 bases lay in between. Germline values: CDR1 SGHAT, CDR2 FQDESV (reference sequence). For the CDR3, the DNA is TGTGCCAGCAGCTTAGTGGGTATTCGGAGAGGCGAAGCTTTCTTT. Encoded protein: CASSLVGIRRGEAFF.

The chain combines TRBV7-2 with TRBJ2-5; perhaps TRBD1 as D (6 bases). The ends were cut back, 5 bases at V and 7 bases at J, with 14 bases in the middle. This CDR3 is built from 13 residues. Germline loops: CDR1 SGHTA, CDR2 FQGNSA. The CDR3 DNA is TGTGCCAGCAGCCAGACAGGATCTGGGACCCAGTACTTC. Its protein is CASSQTGSGTQYF.

The chain is built from TRBV4-1 and TRBJ2-7; 9 nucleotides line up with TRBD2. The germline V gene encodes CDR1 MGHRA and CDR2 YSYEKL. Trimming took 1 base from V and 4 from J; bases not matched to a gene: 11. The CDR3 loop spans 17 amino acids. In DNA, the CDR3 is TGCGCCAGCAGCCAAGTTAGTCCAGCGGGGGGCAGATACGAGCAGTACTTC. Amino acid sequence: CASSQVSPAGGRYEQYF.

This clone was recorded a few times. The chain couples TRBV7-9 to TRBJ1-2; 9 nucleotides agree with TRBD1. The CDR3 spans 16 residues. The V gene's germline CDR1 is SEHNR and CDR2 FQNEAQ (reference sequence). V trimming: 5 bases; J trimming: 5 bases; junction bases outside the gene matches: 12. The CDR3 nucleotides are TGTGCCAGCAGCCCCACCACCGGGACAGGGCTGTATGGCTACACCTTC. This translates into CASSPTTGTGLYGYTF.

The gene calls are TRBV4-1 and TRBJ1-2, with 7 bases aligning to TRBD1. Germline trimming cut 4 bases from V and 2 bases from J; bases unmatched to any gene: 4. This CDR3 contains 14 residues. The germline V gene encodes CDR1 MGHRA and CDR2 YSYEKL. The CDR3 DNA sequence: TGCGCCAGCAGCCCTCCGGGACAGAACTATGGCTACACCTTC. This translates into CASSPPGQNYGYTF.

This clone was seen ten or more times. The CDR3 DNA is TGTGCCAGCAGCTCCCTCCGGGGGGACAGGAGCTCCTACGAGCAGTACTTC. Residues: CASSSLRGDRSSYEQYF. The V and J genes are TRBV11-2 and TRBJ2-7, with TRBD1 as a possible D gene (8 bases). Germline V lookup: CDR1 SGHAT, CDR2 FQNNGV. This CDR3 is built from 17 residues. Trimming cost V 4 bases and J 0 bases, with 19 bases left between them.

The V and J genes are TRBV5-1 and TRBJ2-4; no clear D. The CDR3 consists of 13 residues. Germline lookup yields CDR1 SGHRS and CDR2 YFSETQ. Trimming took off 5 bases at V and 6 bases at J, with 12 bases between the two ends. CDR3 in DNA: TGCGCCAGCAGTGAATTTGGCCCAAACATTCAGTACTTC. It codes for CASSEFGPNIQYF.

The chain carries TRBV19 and TRBJ2-3; D not resolved. This CDR3 region has 13 residues. From germline, CDR1 is LNHDA and CDR2 SQIVND (reference sequence). The V and J ends lost 5 bases and 0 bases respectively, with 6 bases between them. The CDR3 bases are TGTGCCAGTAGTTCGGTGAGCACAGATACGCAGTATTTT. This gives the protein CASSSVSTDTQYF.

V gene TRBV15 combines with J gene TRBJ2-5, with 11 bases that match TRBD2. The germline V gene encodes CDR1 LNHNV and CDR2 YYDKDF (reference sequence). This CDR3 has 20 amino acids. The junction had 18 bases not matched to a gene; V was cut back by 2 bases and J by 4 bases. The CDR3 DNA is TGTGCCACCAGCAGAACGAAAACAGGGTTCCTAGCGGGGGGTGGAGAGACCCAGTACTTC. The encoded protein is CATSRTKTGFLAGGGETQYF.

The V call is TRBV5-5, the J call TRBJ2-1; 12 bases fit TRBD2. Germline CDR1 and CDR2: SGHKS and YYEKEE (reference sequence). The CDR3 contains 16 residues. The junction had 2 bases not matched to a gene; V was cut back by 0 bases and J by 4 bases. The CDR3: CASSLELAGGYNEQFF. The CDR3 DNA reads as TGTGCCAGCAGCTTGGAACTAGCGGGGGGATACAATGAGCAGTTCTTC. Together with reference TRBV5-5 and TRBJ2-1, the CDR3 gives the full variable domain: DAGVTQSPTHLIKTRGQQVTLRCSPISGHKSVSWYQQVLGQGPQFIFQYYEKEERGRGNFPDRFSARQFPNYSSELNVNALLLGDSALYLCASSLELAGGYNEQFFGPGTRLTVL.

The chain has TRBV7-2 and TRBJ2-5, with 11 bases fitting TRBD2. CDR3 length equals 16 residues. Germline CDR1 and CDR2: SGHTA and FQGNSA. With 0 bases clipped from V and 1 base from J, the junction kept 1 base outside the gene matches. The CDR3 DNA is TGTGCCAGCAGCTTAGCGCTAGCGGGGGGCCAAGAGACCCAGTACTTC. This translates into CASSLALAGGQETQYF.

This chain connects TRBV3-1 (or the pseudogene TRBV3-2) to TRBJ2-1; tentatively, D is TRBD2 (6 bases). The CDR3 sequence is 15 residues long. Germline V lookup: CDR1 LGHDT, CDR2 YNNKEL (reference sequence). V lost 5 bases to trimming and J lost 9 bases, with 20 bases between them. CDR3 nucleotides: TGTGCCAGCAGCTTAAGCGGGCCCCCCGTCCCTGAGCAGTTCTTC. This translates into CASSLSGPPVPEQFF.

This rearrangement joins TRBV19 to TRBJ2-7; TRBD1 aligns across 8 bases. J lost 2 bases, V lost 8 bases, and 8 bases had no gene match. There are 14 residues in the CDR3. Germline CDR1 and CDR2: LNHDA and SQIVND (reference sequence). CDR3: CASSDRGRTYEQYF. CDR3 in DNA: TGTGCCAGTTCCGACAGGGGCCGTACCTACGAGCAGTACTTC.

The CDR3 reads CASSLAPGGPYNEQFF. In DNA, the CDR3 is TGTGCCAGCAGCTTAGCGCCGGGGGGGCCATACAATGAGCAGTTCTTC. The chain has TRBV7-6 and TRBJ2-1; 8 nucleotides line up with TRBD2. The V segment lost 0 bases and the J segment 4 bases; nucleotides outside the gene matches: 5. This CDR3 comprises 16 residues. Looked up from germline, CDR1 is SGHVS and CDR2 is FNYEAQ. The variable domain in full, with the rest retrieved from reference TRBV7-6 and TRBJ2-1, is GAGVSQSPRYKVTKRGQDVALRCDPISGHVSLYWYRQALGQGPEFLTYFNYEAQQDKSGLPNDRFSAERPEGSISTLTIQRTEQRDSAMYRCASSLAPGGPYNEQFFGPGTRLTVL.

The rearrangement links TRBV2 to TRBJ2-2; weak D call: TRBD1 (5 bases). The CDR3 contains 15 residues. CDR1 SNHLY and CDR2 FYNNEI come from the germline V gene. The V gene lost 3 bases and the J gene lost 8 bases, with 16 bases spanning the gap. The CDR3 DNA is TGTGCCAGCAGTGACCGAGGACAAAGTTGGGGGGAGCTGTTTTTT. Protein sequence: CASSDRGQSWGELFF.

V gene TRBV27 combines with J gene TRBJ1-5, with D possibly TRBD1 on 6 matching bases. This CDR3 comprises 14 residues. The ends were cut back, 3 bases at V and 2 bases at J, with 8 bases in the middle. Germline loops: CDR1 MNHEY, CDR2 SMNVEV (reference sequence). The CDR3 sequence is CASSLSGGNQPQHF. The CDR3 nucleotides read TGTGCCAGCAGTTTGTCAGGGGGCAATCAGCCCCAGCATTTT.

The genes are TRBV2 and TRBJ1-4, with no clear D. The germline V and J ends were trimmed by 7 bases and 8 bases, with 8 bases remaining between them. Germline V lookup: CDR1 SNHLY, CDR2 FYNNEI. The CDR3 has 11 amino acids. The CDR3 sequence is CASTPQEKLFF. The CDR3 bases are TGTGCCAGCACCCCCCAAGAAAAACTGTTTTTT.

CDR3 sequence reads: CASSYSSRNEQFF. The CDR3 DNA sequence: TGTGCCAGCAGTTATAGTTCGAGGAATGAGCAGTTCTTC. The chain recombines TRBV6-5 with TRBJ2-1; D call uncertain. The V gene lost 3 bases and the J gene lost 7 bases, with 10 bases spanning the gap. Germline V gene lookup returns CDR1 MNHEY and CDR2 SVGAGI. This CDR3 contains 13 residues.

The V call is TRBV2, the J call TRBJ1-4, with D maybe TRBD1 (5 bases). The CDR3 is 13 amino acids. CDR1 is SNHLY, CDR2 FYNNEI, per germline. Trimming stripped 6 bases from V and 5 bases from J, with 10 bases between. CDR3 DNA: TGTGCCAGCAGCGGTCAGGGCAATGAAAAACTGTTTTTT. The encoded protein is CASSGQGNEKLFF.

This clone came up a few times. The chain recombines TRBV6-6 with TRBJ1-1; unclear D gene. Trimming shortened V by 0 bases and J by 4 bases, and 9 bases separated the two germline ends. The CDR3 totals 14 residues. CDR1 is MNHNY and CDR2 is SVGAGI in the germline V gene (reference sequence). DNA for the CDR3: TGTGCCAGCAGTTACTCTCGTGATAGCACTGAAGCTTTCTTT. Protein sequence: CASSYSRDSTEAFF.

The DNA of the CDR3 is TGCGCCAGCAACACCCAGCGGGGGGCCACAGATACGCAGTATTTT. Its translation: CASNTQRGATDTQYF. This chain links TRBV5-1 with TRBJ2-3; 9 nucleotides line up with TRBD2. There are 15 residues in the CDR3. V shed 6 bases, J shed 2 bases, and the junction held 7 bases outside the gene matches. CDR1 and CDR2 from the germline V gene are SGHRS and YFSETQ.

The chain combines TRBV10-1 with TRBJ2-1, with 10 bases matching TRBD2. Germline-derived CDR1 and CDR2 are WNHNN and SYGVQD (reference sequence). There are 17 residues in the CDR3. V was pared by 0 bases and J by 2 bases, with 4 bases of the junction left unmatched. The CDR3 loop is CASSESTGTSAYNEQFF. As DNA, the CDR3 is TGCGCCAGCAGTGAGTCCACCGGGACTAGCGCCTACAATGAGCAGTTCTTC.

This clone was found a few times. This chain joins TRBV27 and TRBJ2-1; 8 positions match TRBD2. Trimming removed 6 bases from V and 4 bases from J; junction bases left unmatched: 8. Per germline, CDR1 MNHEY and CDR2 SMNVEV (reference sequence). CDR3 size: 15 residues. The CDR3, as DNA: TGTGCCAGCAGACCCACGGGACTAGGGTACAATGAGCAGTTCTTC. Protein product: CASRPTGLGYNEQFF.

This chain uses TRBV29-1 with TRBJ2-7; TRBD1 agrees at 8 bases. The CDR3 extends over 11 amino acids. The germline V gene has CDR1 SQVTM and CDR2 ANQGSEA. Trimming at V came to 7 bases and at J to 6 bases, leaving 5 bases not matched to a gene. CDR3 residues: CSGSRGLEQYF. The DNA for the CDR3 is TGCAGCGGGAGCAGGGGGCTCGAGCAGTACTTC.

Only a few counts were recorded for this clone. The rearrangement links TRBV5-6 to TRBJ2-7; 11 bases map to TRBD1. The V gene's germline CDR1 is SGHDT and CDR2 YYEEEE. CDR3 length: 15 residues. The J segment lost 6 bases and the V segment lost 0 bases, leaving 5 bases of the junction unmatched. For the CDR3, the DNA is TGTGCCAGCAGCTTGGCTGGGACAGGGGGTTCCGAGCAGTACTTC. It is translated as CASSLAGTGGSEQYF.

CDR3 nucleotides: TGCAGCGTTGAAGATGGTGGAGGTGGCGGGGCAGATACGCAGTATTTT. Translated: CSVEDGGGGGADTQYF. The chain couples TRBV29-1 to TRBJ2-3, with D perhaps matching TRBD2 (6 bases). V shed 0 bases and J shed 4 bases, with 17 bases lying between them. Germline-derived CDR1 and CDR2 are SQVTM and ANQGSEA. The CDR3 runs to 16 residues.

This chain joins TRBV4-1 and TRBJ2-2; D remains unclear. This CDR3 has 16 residues. Trimming cost V 8 bases and J 4 bases, with 20 bases left between them. Germline values: CDR1 MGHRA, CDR2 YSYEKL. The CDR3 sequence: CASGSEVGRSTGELFF. The CDR3 DNA is TGCGCCAGCGGGTCTGAAGTGGGCAGATCCACCGGGGAGCTGTTTTTT.

The genes are TRBV30 and TRBJ2-3; TRBD2 agrees at 10 bases. The CDR3 is 13 amino acids. V dropped 5 bases and J dropped 14; count of bases not matched to a gene: 13. Germline V gives CDR1 GTSNPN, CDR2 SVGIG (reference sequence). CDR3 in amino acids: CAWFPKGTSVAYF. The CDR3 coding sequence is TGTGCCTGGTTCCCCAAAGGGACTAGCGTCGCGTATTTT.

V is TRBV18 and J is TRBJ1-1; 10 nucleotides line up with TRBD1. V gave up 0 bases and J gave up 5 bases; unmatched junction bases: 12. CDR1 KGHSH and CDR2 LQKENI come from the germline V gene. This CDR3 is 18 amino acids long. The CDR3: CASSPPSGTGAPGTEAFF. The CDR3 nucleotides read TGTGCCAGCTCACCACCAAGTGGGACAGGGGCCCCTGGTACTGAAGCTTTCTTT.

CDR3 sequence reads: CASSLGQGTEAFF. The CDR3 coding sequence is TGTGCCAGCAGCTTAGGACAGGGCACTGAAGCTTTCTTT. The V and J genes are TRBV7-9 and TRBJ1-1; 7 bases match TRBD1. Germline trimming cut 1 base from V and 4 bases from J; bases unmatched to any gene: 0. The CDR3 spans 13 residues. Germline V gives CDR1 SEHNR, CDR2 FQNEAQ (reference sequence).

A single count supports this clone. This chain uses TRBV20-1 with TRBJ2-5, with 11 positions matching TRBD2. Trimming removed 6 bases from V and 5 bases from J; junction bases left unmatched: 14. This CDR3 contains 16 residues. Per the germline V gene, CDR1 is DFQATT and CDR2 is SNEGSKA (reference sequence). CDR3 sequence reads: CSASPWPASGGETQYF. DNA for the CDR3: TGCAGTGCCAGTCCCTGGCCGGCTAGCGGGGGGGAGACCCAGTACTTC.